Presented here are 18 T cell receptor beta chains from one specimen sequenced in a study of response to subunit inactivated influenza vaccine. TCRdb analysed the RT-PCR reads with MiXCR anew, one entry per CDR3 protein. The profile shows hundreds of thousands of distinct CDR3 sequences, around 13% of them singletons. Sequenced here: PBMCs from blood, sampled about 14 days before vaccination. The source of these receptors is a man aged 45-65 years who received an inactivated influenza vaccine.

This clonotype appeared a few times. The chain links TRBV20-1 to TRBJ2-1; TRBD2 matches 14 bases. In germline, CDR1 is DFQATT, CDR2 SNEGSKA (reference sequence). Trimming cost V 0 bases and J 0 bases; bases outside gene matches: 4. The CDR3 runs to 18 residues. The CDR3 is CSAREGLAGVYSYNEQFF. The CDR3 DNA reads as TGCAGTGCTAGAGAGGGACTAGCGGGGGTCTACTCCTACAATGAGCAGTTCTTC.

The rearrangement joins TRBV5-1 to TRBJ1-1, with D perhaps matching TRBD1 (5 bases). The V gene lost 2 bases and the J gene lost 1 base, with 18 bases spanning the gap. CDR1 SGHRS and CDR2 YFSETQ come from the germline V gene. This CDR3 region has 17 residues. The CDR3 region is CASSLWGGRQANTEAFF. CDR3 in DNA: TGCGCCAGCAGCTTATGGGGGGGTCGTCAGGCGAACACTGAAGCTTTCTTT. Full variable domain (remainder filled in from reference TRBV5-1 and TRBJ1-1): KAGVTQTPRYLIKTRGQQVTLSCSPISGHRSVSWYQQTPGQGLQFLFEYFSETQRNKGNFPGRFSGRQFSNSRSEMNVSTLELGDSALYLCASSLWGGRQANTEAFFGQGTRLTVV.

The V and J genes are TRBV2 and TRBJ2-1, with 13 positions matching TRBD2. The junction had 4 bases not matched to a gene; V was cut back by 3 bases and J by 5 bases. Germline V CDR1 and CDR2: SNHLY, FYNNEI. This CDR3 region has 16 residues. For the CDR3, the DNA is TGTGCCAGCAGTGAGCCGACTAGCGGGGGGCACAATGAGCAGTTCTTC. As protein: CASSEPTSGGHNEQFF.

V and J are TRBV6-5 and TRBJ2-5; TRBD1 is a possible D gene (5 bases). Trimming removed 0 bases from V and 5 bases from J, with 16 bases in between. CDR1 is MNHEY and CDR2 is SVGAGI in the germline V gene. The CDR3 sequence is 16 residues long. The CDR3 loop is CASSYSFQGLRETQYF. In nucleotides, the CDR3 is TGTGCCAGCAGTTACTCTTTTCAGGGTCTACGGGAGACCCAGTACTTC.

The chain links TRBV19 to TRBJ1-5; maybe TRBD1 (6 bases). Germline CDR1 is LNHDA and CDR2 is SQIVND (reference sequence). This CDR3 has 13 residues. V was pared by 4 bases and J by 5 bases, with 9 bases between. CDR3 region: CASSTGHDQPQHF. DNA for the CDR3: TGTGCCAGTAGTACGGGACACGATCAGCCCCAGCATTTT.

This clonotype was observed many times. The chain couples TRBV24-1 to TRBJ2-5; D might be TRBD1 (6 bases). Germline values: CDR1 KGHDR, CDR2 SFDVKD. Between the trimmed V and J ends, which lost 4 bases and 3 bases, there was a span of 14 bases. The CDR3 loop spans 15 amino acids. The CDR3 DNA reads TGTGCCACCAGTGACCCGACAGGAGCAAAAGAGACCCAGTACTTC. Its translation is CATSDPTGAKETQYF.

This chain connects TRBV29-1 to TRBJ2-7; D uncertain. Germline V gives CDR1 SQVTM, CDR2 ANQGSEA. The CDR3 is 14 residues long. V gave up 6 bases and J gave up 2 bases, with 17 bases separating them. DNA of the CDR3: TGCAGCGTCGCCCCCCTCGTAGGAGCCTACGAGCAGTACTTC. Its protein is CSVAPLVGAYEQYF.

The V and J genes are TRBV4-3 and TRBJ2-7; unclear D gene. V was trimmed by 1 base and J by 3 bases, leaving 13 bases between them. Germline V gene lookup returns CDR1 LGHNA and CDR2 YSLEER. This CDR3 comprises 15 residues. The CDR3 reads CASSQGMAPVYEQYF. The CDR3 region has the DNA TGCGCCAGCAGCCAAGGAATGGCCCCGGTCTACGAGCAGTACTTC.

For the CDR3, the DNA is TGTGCCAGCAGCTTAGACTTTTGGCAGAGCTACGAGCAGTACTTC. It codes for CASSLDFWQSYEQYF. The gene calls are TRBV11-1 and TRBJ2-7; no clear D gene. CDR3 length: 15 amino acids. V was clipped by 1 base and J by 3 bases, with 13 bases between them. The germline CDR1 and CDR2 sequences are SGHAT and FQDESV (reference sequence). The full variable domain, completed using reference TRBV11-1 and TRBJ2-7, is EAEVAQSPRYKITEKSQAVAFWCDPISGHATLYWYRQILGQGPELLVQFQDESVVDDSQLPKDRFSAERLKGVDSTLKIQPAELGDSAMYLCASSLDFWQSYEQYFGPGTRLTVT.

The chain has TRBV30 and TRBJ1-6; D uncertain. The CDR3 sequence is 18 residues long. In germline, CDR1 is GTSNPN, CDR2 SVGIG (reference sequence). The ends were cut back, 2 bases at V and 0 bases at J, with 17 bases in the middle. CDR3 in amino acids: CAWSSGRTHISYNSPLHF. CDR3 nucleotide sequence: TGTGCCTGGAGTTCGGGAAGGACTCACATCTCCTATAATTCACCCCTCCACTTT.

This clonotype appeared a few times. The rearrangement uses TRBV9 and TRBJ2-1; no definite D call. V lost 0 bases to trimming and J lost 13 bases, with 11 bases between them. Germline CDR1 and CDR2: SGDLS and YYNGEE. This CDR3 contains 12 residues. The CDR3 spells CASSVEVGEQFF. The CDR3 bases are TGTGCCAGCAGCGTAGAAGTTGGGGAACAGTTCTTC.

DNA of the CDR3: TGTGCCAGCAGCCAAGTTGCGACAGGGGGCGAGCAGTACTTC. This gives the protein CASSQVATGGEQYF. The chain carries TRBV14 and TRBJ2-7; 9 bases match TRBD1. The CDR3 extends over 14 amino acids. Unmatched junction bases numbered 4, after V lost 1 base and J lost 6 bases. Germline V CDR1 and CDR2: SGHDN, FVKESK.

This clonotype was counted a few times. One end of the junction varies from germline; a read error may be responsible. J is TRBJ1-5 and V is TRBV7-2; 7 positions agree with TRBD1. The length of the CDR3 is 15 residues. Germline CDR1 is SGHTA and CDR2 is FQGNSA. In DNA form, the CDR3 reads TGTGCCAGCAACTTAGTTGGGACAGACGGGCAGCCCCAGCATTTT. Amino acids: CASNLVGTDGQPQHF.

In its sample, this clonotype was seen once. This rearrangement joins TRBV24-1 to TRBJ1-2, with 9 bases lining up with TRBD1. J was trimmed by 7 bases and V by 4 bases; bases with no gene match: 6. CDR3 length: 14 amino acids. Germline CDR1 is KGHDR and CDR2 is SFDVKD. DNA of the CDR3: TGTGCCACCAGTGAGTCGGGACAGGGCTTTGGCTACACCTTC. This gives the protein CATSESGQGFGYTF.

In this sample, this clonotype turned up many times. V is TRBV27 and J is TRBJ2-3; D not resolved. Trimming took 0 bases from V and 1 from J, leaving 8 bases between them. CDR3 length: 15 residues. CDR1 MNHEY and CDR2 SMNVEV come from the germline V gene (reference sequence). CDR3 nucleotides: TGTGCCAGCAGTTTATCTGTGGCGGGCACAGATACGCAGTATTTT. It encodes CASSLSVAGTDTQYF.

The sample holds many counts of this clonotype. V usage is TRBV14 and J usage is TRBJ2-7; 9 bases agree with TRBD1. The germline V gene has CDR1 SGHDN and CDR2 FVKESK. V was pared by 3 bases and J by 4 bases, with 7 bases of the junction left unmatched. CDR3 length equals 15 residues. This CDR3 reads CASSHMDRGLYEQYF. The CDR3 DNA sequence: TGTGCCAGCAGCCACATGGACAGGGGATTATACGAGCAGTACTTC.

The chain recombines TRBV20-1 with TRBJ2-7; no clear D gene. This CDR3 is built from 14 residues. CDR1 is DFQATT and CDR2 is SNEGSKA in the germline V gene (reference sequence). V lost 2 bases and J 2 bases, leaving 13 bases between the germline ends. The CDR3, as DNA: TGCAGTGCTAGACGGGCAGCATACACCTACGAGCAGTACTTC. Translating it yields CSARRAAYTYEQYF.

The sample holds a few counts of this clonotype. The genes are TRBV20-1 and TRBJ2-3, with a weak D call TRBD1 (5 bases). Germline assignment: CDR1 DFQATT and CDR2 SNEGSKA (reference sequence). V was cut by 3 bases and J by 2 bases, with 9 bases left in between. The CDR3 totals 13 residues. This chain's CDR3 is CSARDKPTDTQYF. The CDR3 nucleotides read TGCAGTGCTAGGGACAAGCCCACAGATACGCAGTATTTT.